This T cell receptor beta chain originates from a study of tumor and adjacent non-tumor tissue in lung cancer (dated by TCRdb to between 2017 and 2018). In the study overall: Patients with adenocarcinoma (approximately 12), squamous cell carcinoma (2) and small cell lung cancer (1) were included in the cohort. The 15 enrolled patients, of whom approximately 10 were men and 5 were women, were aged about 30 to 80 years and were diagnosed with TNM stage I to III disease. In total, sequencing yielded 125,075,908 productive TCRbeta reads, which works out to an average of approximately 4.1 million reads per sample. Bulk TCRbeta repertoires were compared between lung tumor tissue and matched distant non-tumor lung tissue obtained from 15 or so lung cancer patients. TCRbeta CDR3 sequencing was performed on 25 to 35 paired specimens, with one tumor sample and one normal lung sample collected per patient. Overall study results and their limits: Neither the sequencing platform nor unique molecular identifiers are mentioned in the methods. Only 15 or so patients were included in the cohort, and the need for larger samples and more detailed clinical data was noted by the authors. Significantly higher TCR diversity (inverse Simpson) was observed in tumor tissue than in normal lung tissue (approximately 440 vs 150, P = 0.0075, Mann-Whitney U test). Because peripheral blood was not sequenced, blood TCRbeta repertoires in the lung cancer patients of the study were not examined. Younger patients had significantly higher TCR diversity, and higher tumor TCR diversity was associated with shorter overall and disease-free survival. In normal lung, the top 100 clones accounted for a significantly larger cumulative share of the repertoire than in tumor tissue.

The CDR3 measures 15 amino acids from cysteine to phenylalanine. Here the CDR3 DNA is all that survives: 45 bases in frame from base 1. CDR1 and CDR2 are read off the germline V gene as MDHEN and SYDVKM. V ends up 7 bases short and J 4 bases short, with an unmatched junction base count of 11. Preparation of the library involved multiplex PCR. Sequenced using an Illumina HiSeq 2500. TCRbeta libraries were built by three rounds of nested PCR using primers (Table S4), following protocols modified from ARM-PCR. PCR products of 200-500 bp were gel-excised and purified with the QIAquick gel extraction kit before sequencing. The study's own analysis went as follows. Reads were cleaned with Trimmomatic, merged with FLASH into complete CDR3 sequences, and assigned to V(D)J germline segments with MiTCR. Clonal diversity was computed as the inverse Simpson's index with VDJtools. Productive reads were defined as in-frame sequences without a premature stop codon. TCRdb passed the public sequencing reads through fastp at Q25 and MiXCR, retaining productive beta sequences. Entries that share a CDR3 protein sequence are merged under the most common genes and DNA. TCRdb's processing, not the authors' own work, is the source of the V and J calls. The sample table lists 120,000 to 150,000 distinct CDR3 sequences, approximately 70% of them with a count of one. The ten top clones hold around a sixth of the sample.

About this clonotype itself: Its antigen is still unknown. The input lacks base qualities; no much larger clone sits a single base away.

RNA was isolated from bulk, unsorted tissue, and RNA quality was assessed with a NanoDrop ND-1000 and an Agilent 2100. All donors had newly diagnosed lung cancer, had not received prior chemotherapy, and were admitted for thoracic surgery in China between August and November 2014. Patients with previous radiotherapy or chemotherapy, or with another concurrent cancer, were excluded from the study. Pieces of surgical tissue measuring about 1-2.2 cm3 were kept in RNAlater solution and stored at -80 degrees C until use. The receptor's source is a man aged 60-69 years with small cell lung cancer. The chain was built from TRBV28 and TRBJ2-3; TRBD2 lines up with 7 middle nucleotides. Sequencing used lung tumor tissue. The DNA sequence is TGTGCCAGCATCTGGGTGGGAGGGTCCGCAGATACGCAGTATTTT. Translated, it gives CASIWVGGSADTQYF.